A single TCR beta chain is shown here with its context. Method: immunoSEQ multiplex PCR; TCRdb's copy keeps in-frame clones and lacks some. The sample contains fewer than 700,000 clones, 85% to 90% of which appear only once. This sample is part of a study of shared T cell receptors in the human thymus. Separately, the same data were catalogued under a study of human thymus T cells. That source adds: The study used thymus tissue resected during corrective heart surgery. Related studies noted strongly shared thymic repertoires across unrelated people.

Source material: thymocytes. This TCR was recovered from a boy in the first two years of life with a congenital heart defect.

CDR3 in DNA: TGCGCCAGCAGCTTGGGACCGAGGGATCAGCCCCAGCATTTT. Encoded protein: CASSLGPRDQPQHF. This chain links TRBV5-1 with TRBJ1-5; no clear D. Germline loops: CDR1 SGHRS, CDR2 YFSETQ. The CDR3 is 14 residues long. Between the trimmed V and J ends, which lost 0 bases and 5 bases, there was a span of 9 bases.